Listed below are T cell receptor beta chains from one sample, sequenced in a study of blood T cell repertoires in COVID-19. TCRdb keeps only in-frame clones here, not all; method: immunoSEQ multiplex PCR. In the table there are 50,000 to 60,000 clones, about 83% of which are singletons. The sequencing sample was made of peripheral blood. All receptors come from a middle-aged man with acute or convalescent COVID-19. Each CDR3 is given with its conserved first and last residue. The order of the fields is clone size, J gene, V gene, D gene, CDR3 DNA, CDR3 protein. The D gene is left open where the match is weak. Clone size is not always given. Where it is, it says once, few, many or a class for expanded clones.

>.|TRBJ1-5|TRBV7-9|TRBD1
TGTGCCAGCAGCTCACAGGGGGGGGACAATCAGCCCCAGCATTTT
CASSSQGGDNQPQHF
>.|TRBJ2-3|TRBV19|.
TGTGCCAGCCGGCAGAGCGGAGATACGCAGTATTTT
CASRQSGDTQYF
>.|TRBJ2-3|TRBV10-3|TRBD2
TGTGCCATCAGGAAGGAGCGGGGGGGCTTAGATACGCAGTATTTT
CAIRKERGGLDTQYF
>.|TRBJ1-2|TRBV19|TRBD1
TGTGCCACTTGGACAGGGGGCGCGGGCTATGGCTACACCTTC
CATWTGGAGYGYTF
>once|TRBJ2-1|TRBV19|.
TGTGCCAGTACTCCCGGGGGGCAGGGGGCGCGATCCTACAATGAGCAGTTCTTC
CASTPGGQGARSYNEQFF
>.|TRBJ1-3|TRBV6-5|.
TGTGCCAGCAGTCCAGGGTTAGGAAACACCATATATTTT
CASSPGLGNTIYF
>.|TRBJ2-1|TRBV5-1|TRBD2
TGCGCCAGCAGCTTGGGGATTATGCGGGGGGACAATGAGCAGTTCTTC
CASSLGIMRGDNEQFF
>.|TRBJ1-5|TRBV6-5|.
TGTGCCACCGGGGGGGGATTCAATCAGCCCCAGCATTTT
CATGGGFNQPQHF
>.|TRBJ2-2|TRBV6-5|.
TGTGCCACCGTACAGGTGAACACCGGGGAGCTGTTTTTT
CATVQVNTGELFF
>.|TRBJ2-1|TRBV10-3|.
TGTGCCATCAGCACATCAGGGGCGGAAAGTGAGCAGTTCTTC
CAISTSGAESEQFF
>.|TRBJ2-7|TRBV6-5|.
TGTGCCAGCAGGGGTACAGGGGACTCTAGCGAGCAGTACTTC
CASRGTGDSSEQYF
>.|TRBJ1-4|TRBV20-1|.
TGCAGTGCCCCGGAGGTTGAAAAACTGTTTTTT
CSAPEVEKLFF
>.|TRBJ1-6|TRBV30|.
TGTGCCTGGGCAAACCGGGAGAATTCACCCCTCCACTTT
CAWANRENSPLHF
>.|TRBJ2-1|TRBV5-6|TRBD1
TGTGCCAGCAGCTTTACGACAGGGGGCTCCTACAATGAGCAGTTCTTC
CASSFTTGGSYNEQFF
>.|TRBJ1-1|TRBV6-5|.
TGTGCCAGCAGTTACCTAAAACAGGGAGCGGCTTTCTTT
CASSYLKQGAAFF
>once|TRBJ2-1|TRBV9|TRBD2
TGTGCCAGCAGCAGACTAGCGGGGGGCTACAATGAGCAGTTCTTC
CASSRLAGGYNEQFF
>.|TRBJ1-2|TRBV5-6|.
TGTGCCAGCAGCTTGGACAGAAACTATGGCTACACCTTC
CASSLDRNYGYTF
>.|TRBJ2-5|TRBV7-9|TRBD2
TGTGCCAGCAGCTCGGGGGGGAGTCAGACCCAGTACTTC
CASSSGGSQTQYF
>once|TRBJ1-5|TRBV6-4|.
TGTGCCAGCATAGGCTCCCCCAACGACGGAGAGTATCAGCCCCAGCATTTT
CASIGSPNDGEYQPQHF
>once|TRBJ1-5|TRBV4-2|.
TGTGCCAGCAGCCAAGACTCCTCAGGGCGTCAGCCCCAGCATTTT
CASSQDSSGRQPQHF
>.|TRBJ1-1|TRBV7-9|.
TGTGCCAGCAGCTTAGGTACAGGACGAGCTTTCTTT
CASSLGTGRAFF
>.|TRBJ2-2|TRBV28|TRBD1
TGTGCCAGCAGTTTATTCCGGGGACAGGGCCCCGGGGAGCTGTTTTTT
CASSLFRGQGPGELFF
>.|TRBJ2-3|TRBV3-1/TRBV3-2|.
TGTGCCAGCAGCCCTCCTTTGGTCCAGGATACGCAGTATTTT
CASSPPLVQDTQYF
>few|TRBJ2-7|TRBV24-1|TRBD1
TGTGCCACCAGTGATCCGGGACAGGGCTACGAGCAGTACTTC
CATSDPGQGYEQYF
>.|TRBJ1-2|TRBV15|TRBD1
TGTGCCACCAGCAGAAAAGGCTGGACAGGGGGCGAAATCCGCTACACCTTC
CATSRKGWTGGEIRYTF
>few|TRBJ2-7|TRBV2|.
TGTGCGGGAGGAGGGGTCCCTTCCGAGCAGTACTTC
CAGGGVPSEQYF
>.|TRBJ1-1|TRBV18|TRBD1
TGTGCCAGCTCACCACTACAGGGGGCGAACTCCAACACTGAAGCTTTCTTT
CASSPLQGANSNTEAFF
>once|TRBJ1-2|TRBV6-5|TRBD1
TGTGCCAGCAGGTTGGGACAGGATGGAAAGTATGGCTACACCTTC
CASRLGQDGKYGYTF
>few|TRBJ2-2|TRBV4-2|TRBD1
TGTGCCAGCAGCCAGGGGCCGGGACAGCTCACCGGGGAGCTGTTTTTT
CASSQGPGQLTGELFF